The rows below give T cell receptor beta chains drawn from one sample of a study of regulatory T cells in long-lasting Graves disease. In TCRdb, the multiplex PCR reads were re-called with MiXCR into one record per CDR3 protein. The sample records 700,000 or so distinct CDR3 sequences, about 32% being singletons. The sequences come from peripheral blood mononuclear cells (PBMCs), collected when the disease was refractory, from a patient treated with antithyroid drugs. The receptors here all came from a female donor with Graves disease. Both conserved end residues are part of each CDR3. A D gene is named only where the DNA matches it firmly. For some rows the clone size is stated as once, few or many, or as a class when expanded; others skip it.

length | size | D | J | V | DNA | CDR3
14 | NA | NA | TRBJ1-6 | TRBV10-3 | TGTGCCATCAGTGCGGGGGGCTATAATTCACCCCTCCACTTT | CAISAGGYNSPLHF
13 | NA | NA | TRBJ2-1 | TRBV28 | TGTGCCAGCACCCCGGGATGGCCTAATGAGCAGTTCTTC | CASTPGWPNEQFF
15 | few | NA | TRBJ1-5 | TRBV28 | TGTGCCAGCAGTTCAGACAGTCTGGGCAATCAGCCCCAGCATTTT | CASSSDSLGNQPQHF
14 | NA | NA | TRBJ1-2 | TRBV12-3/TRBV12-4 | TGTGCCAGCAGTTTTCCAGACAGGTCCTACGGCTACACCTTC | CASSFPDRSYGYTF
15 | NA | TRBD1 | TRBJ2-5 | TRBV10-3 | TGTGCCAGCAGTTCCACAGGGGGCGCGGGGGAGACCCAGTACTTC | CASSSTGGAGETQYF
16 | few | TRBD1 | TRBJ2-1 | TRBV7-9 | TGCGCCAGCAGCTCAGTCCCCATACGACAGGGCGATGAGCAGTTCTTC | CASSSVPIRQGDEQFF
13 | many | TRBD1 | TRBJ1-2 | TRBV5-1 | TGTGCCAGCAGCCCTGACAGGGCCTATGGCTACACCTTC | CASSPDRAYGYTF
15 | few | NA | TRBJ1-1 | TRBV6-2/TRBV6-3 | TGTGCCAGCAGTTATGACCAGAACATGAACACTGAAGCTTTCTTT | CASSYDQNMNTEAFF
12 | few | TRBD1 | TRBJ2-5 | TRBV29-1 | TGCAGCACGCTCAGGGGGCTAGAGACCCAGTACTTC | CSTLRGLETQYF
15 | once | TRBD1 | TRBJ2-3 | TRBV5-1 | TGCGCCAGCAGCTTGGAGGGACAGGGAGGAGATACGCAGTATTTT | CASSLEGQGGDTQYF
13 | many | TRBD1 | TRBJ2-7 | TRBV11-2 | TGTGCCAGCAACCCGGGACAGCCCTACGAGCAGTACTTC | CASNPGQPYEQYF
14 | few | NA | TRBJ1-2 | TRBV29-1 | TGCAGCGTACGCGACGGTGGCGCGGGTTATGGCTACACCTTC | CSVRDGGAGYGYTF
16 | NA | TRBD2 | TRBJ2-2 | TRBV28 | TGTGCCAGCAGTAGCCGGGGGGGAGCGAACACCGGGGAGCTGTTTTTT | CASSSRGGANTGELFF
14 | few | NA | TRBJ1-1 | TRBV12-3/TRBV12-4 | TGTGCCAGCAGTTTAGCGCGTGTCCGAGGGGGAGCTTTCTTT | CASSLARVRGGAFF
14 | many | NA | TRBJ2-5 | TRBV28 | TGTGCCAGCAGTTTAAGTTCGGGTCCAGAGACCCAGTACTTC | CASSLSSGPETQYF
15 | NA | TRBD2 | TRBJ2-7 | TRBV14 | TGTGCCAGCAGCCAAAGATCGCTAGCGGGTATCGAGCAGTACTTC | CASSQRSLAGIEQYF